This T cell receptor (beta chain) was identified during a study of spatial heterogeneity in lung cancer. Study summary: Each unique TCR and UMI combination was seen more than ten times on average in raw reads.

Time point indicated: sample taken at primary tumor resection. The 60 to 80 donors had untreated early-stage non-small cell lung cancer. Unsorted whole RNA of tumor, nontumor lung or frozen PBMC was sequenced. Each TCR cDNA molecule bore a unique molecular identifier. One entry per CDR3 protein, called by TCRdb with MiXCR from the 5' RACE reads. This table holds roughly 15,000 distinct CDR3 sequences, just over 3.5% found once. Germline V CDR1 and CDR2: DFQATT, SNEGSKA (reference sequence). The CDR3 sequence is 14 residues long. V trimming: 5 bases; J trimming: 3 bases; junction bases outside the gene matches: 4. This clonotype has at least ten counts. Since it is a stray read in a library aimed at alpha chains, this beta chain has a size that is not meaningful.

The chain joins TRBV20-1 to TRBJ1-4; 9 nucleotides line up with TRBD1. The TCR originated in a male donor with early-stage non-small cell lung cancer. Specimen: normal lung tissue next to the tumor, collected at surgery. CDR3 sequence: CSALRQGANEKLFF. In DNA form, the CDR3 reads TGCAGTGCTCTGAGACAGGGGGCTAATGAAAAACTGTTTTTT.